This T cell receptor beta chain came from a study of CD8 T cells in Susac syndrome. A note on this clonotype: The antigen remains undetermined.

Reverse transcription of roughly 0.5 to 1 ug RNA used random hexamers. An immunoSEQ multiplex PCR generated amplified TCR beta CDR3 products spanning 54 Vbeta and 13 Jbeta. A single record per CDR3 protein comes from TCRdb applying MiXCR to the immunoSEQ multiplex PCR reads. This sample has roughly 400,000 distinct CDR3 sequences, with approximately 89% found just once. Study-level points and caveats: The study recognized that the number of individuals in its TCR sequencing and HLA analysis was relatively small.

The CDR3 runs to 14 residues. V was clipped by 2 bases and J by 4 bases, with 9 bases between them. CDR1 and CDR2 from the germline V gene are MNHEY and SMNVEV (reference sequence). The authors sequenced TCR beta from blood CD8+ and CD4+ T cells. The study used treatment-naive patients who had stable or active relapsing-remitting disease as multiple sclerosis controls. V usage is TRBV27 and J usage is TRBJ2-1; D gene uncertain. The sequence came from a human donor with multiple sclerosis. The sequencing sample was made of CD8+ T cells from PBMCs. The CDR3 sequence: CASSLGDNYNEQFF. CDR3 bases: TGTGCCAGCAGTTTAGGAGACAATTACAATGAGCAGTTCTTC.